The clone carrying this T cell receptor (beta chain) is deemed medium-sized (0.01 to 0.1%). There are 15 residues in the CDR3. The V gene lost 2 bases and the J gene lost 7 bases, with 17 bases spanning the gap. Germline V gene data show CDR1 as MNHNS and CDR2 as SASEGT. These data belong to a study of CD4 and CD8 cells across lung adenocarcinoma regions. MiXCR was run by TCRdb on the PCR reads, yielding one entry per CDR3 protein. This sample has 3,000 to 4,000 distinct CDR3 sequences, with roughly 54% found just once. Sample: CD4+ T cells from the center of a lung tumor. This receptor was identified in a female donor with lung adenocarcinoma. The CD4 and CD8 labels of this study may be unreliable. This chain uses TRBV6-1 with TRBJ1-2, with TRBD1 as a possible D gene (6 bases). This CDR3 reads CASSEFWGALSGYTF. The CDR3 nucleotides are TGTGCCAGCAGTGAATTCTGGGGGGCCCTAAGTGGCTACACCTTC.